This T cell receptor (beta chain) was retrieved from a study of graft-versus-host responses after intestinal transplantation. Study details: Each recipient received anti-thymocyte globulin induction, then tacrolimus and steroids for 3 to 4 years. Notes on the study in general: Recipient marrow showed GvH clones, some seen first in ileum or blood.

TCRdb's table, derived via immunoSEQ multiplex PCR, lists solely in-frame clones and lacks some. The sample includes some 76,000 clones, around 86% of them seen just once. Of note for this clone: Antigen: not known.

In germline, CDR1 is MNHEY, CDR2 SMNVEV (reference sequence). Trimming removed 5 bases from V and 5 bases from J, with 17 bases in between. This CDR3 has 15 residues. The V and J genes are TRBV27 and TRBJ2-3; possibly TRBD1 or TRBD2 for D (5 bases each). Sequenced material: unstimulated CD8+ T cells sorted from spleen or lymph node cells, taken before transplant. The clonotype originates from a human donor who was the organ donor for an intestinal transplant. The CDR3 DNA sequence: TGTGCCAGCAGTCCCGGGACGGTGACGTTAGATACGCAGTATTTT. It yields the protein CASSPGTVTLDTQYF.